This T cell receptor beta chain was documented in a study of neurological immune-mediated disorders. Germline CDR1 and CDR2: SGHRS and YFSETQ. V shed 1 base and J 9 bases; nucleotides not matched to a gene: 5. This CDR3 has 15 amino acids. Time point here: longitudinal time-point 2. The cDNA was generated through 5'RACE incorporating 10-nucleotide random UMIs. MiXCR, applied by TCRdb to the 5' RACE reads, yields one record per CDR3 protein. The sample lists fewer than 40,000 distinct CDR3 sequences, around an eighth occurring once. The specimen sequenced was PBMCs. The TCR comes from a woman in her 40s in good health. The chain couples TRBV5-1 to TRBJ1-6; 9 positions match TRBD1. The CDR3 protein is CASSLYGTGSSPLHF. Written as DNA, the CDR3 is TGCGCCAGCAGCTTGTACGGGACAGGGAGTTCACCCCTCCACTTT.